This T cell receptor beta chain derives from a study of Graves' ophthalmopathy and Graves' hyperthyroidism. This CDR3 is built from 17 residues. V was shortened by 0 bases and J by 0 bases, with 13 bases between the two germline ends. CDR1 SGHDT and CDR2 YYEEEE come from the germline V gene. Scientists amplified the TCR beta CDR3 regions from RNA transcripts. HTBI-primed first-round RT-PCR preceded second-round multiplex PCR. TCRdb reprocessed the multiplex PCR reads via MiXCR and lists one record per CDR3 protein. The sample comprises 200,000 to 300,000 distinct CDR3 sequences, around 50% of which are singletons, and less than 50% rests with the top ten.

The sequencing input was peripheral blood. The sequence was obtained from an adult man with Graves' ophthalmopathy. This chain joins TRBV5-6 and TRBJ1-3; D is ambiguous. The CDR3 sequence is CASSLAGKQSSGNTIYF. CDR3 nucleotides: TGTGCCAGCAGCTTGGCCGGGAAACAGAGCTCTGGAAACACCATATATTTT.